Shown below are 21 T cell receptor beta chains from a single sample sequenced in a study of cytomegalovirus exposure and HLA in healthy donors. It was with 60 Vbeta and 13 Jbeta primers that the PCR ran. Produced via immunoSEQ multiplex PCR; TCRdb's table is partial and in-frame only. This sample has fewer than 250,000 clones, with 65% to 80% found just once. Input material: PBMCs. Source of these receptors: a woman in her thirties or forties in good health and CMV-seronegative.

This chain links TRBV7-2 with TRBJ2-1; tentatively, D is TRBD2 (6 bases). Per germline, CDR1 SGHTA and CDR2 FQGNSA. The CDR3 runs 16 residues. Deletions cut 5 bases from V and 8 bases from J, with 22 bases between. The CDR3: CASSRNGPGVNDEQFF. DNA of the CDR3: TGTGCCAGCAGCCGGAATGGGCCGGGAGTAAATGATGAGCAGTTCTTC.

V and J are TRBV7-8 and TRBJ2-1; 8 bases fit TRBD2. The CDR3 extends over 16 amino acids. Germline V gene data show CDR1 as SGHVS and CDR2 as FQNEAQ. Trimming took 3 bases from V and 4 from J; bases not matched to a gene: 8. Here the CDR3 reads CASSFWASGLYNEQFF. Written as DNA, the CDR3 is TGTGCCAGCAGCTTCTGGGCTAGCGGGCTTTACAATGAGCAGTTCTTC.

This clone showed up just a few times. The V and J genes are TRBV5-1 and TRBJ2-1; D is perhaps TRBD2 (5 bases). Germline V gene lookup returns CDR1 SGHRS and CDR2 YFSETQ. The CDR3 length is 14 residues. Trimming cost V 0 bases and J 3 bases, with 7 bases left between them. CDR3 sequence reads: CASSLEGLYNEQFF. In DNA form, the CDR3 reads TGCGCCAGCAGCTTGGAAGGACTCTACAATGAGCAGTTCTTC. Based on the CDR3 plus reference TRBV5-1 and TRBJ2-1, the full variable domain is KAGVTQTPRYLIKTRGQQVTLSCSPISGHRSVSWYQQTPGQGLQFLFEYFSETQRNKGNFPGRFSGRQFSNSRSEMNVSTLELGDSALYLCASSLEGLYNEQFFGPGTRLTVL.

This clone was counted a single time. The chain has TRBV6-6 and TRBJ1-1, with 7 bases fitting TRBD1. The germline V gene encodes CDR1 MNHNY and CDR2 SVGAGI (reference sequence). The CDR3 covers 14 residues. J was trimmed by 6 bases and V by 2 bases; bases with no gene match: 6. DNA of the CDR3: TGTGCCAGCAGTTACGGGACAGTGGTCGCTGAAGCTTTCTTT. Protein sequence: CASSYGTVVAEAFF.

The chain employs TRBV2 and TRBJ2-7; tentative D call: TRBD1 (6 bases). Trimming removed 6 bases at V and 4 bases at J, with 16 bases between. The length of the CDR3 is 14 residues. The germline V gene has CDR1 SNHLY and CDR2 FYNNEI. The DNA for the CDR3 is TGTGCCAGCAGGAACCCCGCCGGACAGTACGAGCAGTACTTC. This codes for CASRNPAGQYEQYF.

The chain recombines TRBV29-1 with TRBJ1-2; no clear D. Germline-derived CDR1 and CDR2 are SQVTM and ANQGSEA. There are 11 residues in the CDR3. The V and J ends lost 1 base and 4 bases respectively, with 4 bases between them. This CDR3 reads CSVEGAYGYTF. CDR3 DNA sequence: TGCAGCGTTGAAGGGGCCTATGGCTACACCTTC.

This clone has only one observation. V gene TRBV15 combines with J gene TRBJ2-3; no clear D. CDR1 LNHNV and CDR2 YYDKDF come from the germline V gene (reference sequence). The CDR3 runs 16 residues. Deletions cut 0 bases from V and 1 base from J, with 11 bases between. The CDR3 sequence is CATSRELVAGTDTQYF. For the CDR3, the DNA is TGTGCCACCAGCAGAGAATTGGTGGCGGGCACAGATACGCAGTATTTT. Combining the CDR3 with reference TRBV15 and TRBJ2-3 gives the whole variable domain DAMVIQNPRYQVTQFGKPVTLSCSQTLNHNVMYWYQQKSSQAPKLLFHYYDKDFNNEADTPDNFQSRRPNTSFCFLDIRSPGLGDTAMYLCATSRELVAGTDTQYFGPGTRLTVL.

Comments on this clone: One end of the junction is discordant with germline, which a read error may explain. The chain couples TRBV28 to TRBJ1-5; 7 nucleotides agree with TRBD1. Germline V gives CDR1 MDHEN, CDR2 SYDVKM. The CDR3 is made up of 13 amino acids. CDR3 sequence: CAGRGSYNQPQHF. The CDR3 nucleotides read TGTGCCGGCAGGGGGAGCTACAATCAGCCCCAGCATTTT.

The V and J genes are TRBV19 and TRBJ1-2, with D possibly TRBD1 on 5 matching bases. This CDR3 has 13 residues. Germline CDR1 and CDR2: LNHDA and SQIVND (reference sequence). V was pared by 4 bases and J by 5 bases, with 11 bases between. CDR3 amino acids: CASSKDRGYGYTF. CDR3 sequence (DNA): TGTGCCAGTAGTAAAGACAGAGGATATGGCTACACCTTC.

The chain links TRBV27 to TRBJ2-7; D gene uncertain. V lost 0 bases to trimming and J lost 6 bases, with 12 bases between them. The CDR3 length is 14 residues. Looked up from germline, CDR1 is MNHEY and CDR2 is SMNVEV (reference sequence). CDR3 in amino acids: CASSLSKWSGEQYF. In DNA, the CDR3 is TGTGCCAGCAGTTTATCGAAGTGGAGTGGCGAGCAGTACTTC.

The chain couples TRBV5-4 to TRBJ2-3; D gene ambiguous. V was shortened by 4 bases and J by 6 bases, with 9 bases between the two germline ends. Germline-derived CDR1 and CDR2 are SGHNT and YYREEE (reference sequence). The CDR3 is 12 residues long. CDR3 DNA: TGTGCCAGCAGCGCCAGTTCGGATACGCAGTATTTT. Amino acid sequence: CASSASSDTQYF.

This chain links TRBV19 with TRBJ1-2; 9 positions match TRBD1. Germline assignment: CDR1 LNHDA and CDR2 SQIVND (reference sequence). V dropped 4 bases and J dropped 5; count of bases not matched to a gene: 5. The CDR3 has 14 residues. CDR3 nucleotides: TGTGCCAGTAGTACCGGGGACAGGGCGTATGGCTACACCTTC. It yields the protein CASSTGDRAYGYTF.

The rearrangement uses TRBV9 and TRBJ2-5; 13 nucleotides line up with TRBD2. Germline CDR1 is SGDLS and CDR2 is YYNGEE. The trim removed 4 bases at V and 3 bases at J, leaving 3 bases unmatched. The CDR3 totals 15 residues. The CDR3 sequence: CASSTSGRVEETQYF. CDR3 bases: TGTGCCAGCAGCACTAGCGGGAGGGTGGAAGAGACCCAGTACTTC.

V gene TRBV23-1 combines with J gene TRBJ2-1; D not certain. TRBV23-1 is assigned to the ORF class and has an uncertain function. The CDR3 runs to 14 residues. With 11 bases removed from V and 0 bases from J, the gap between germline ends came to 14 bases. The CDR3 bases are TGCGCCCATCGCCGTTCCAGCTCCTACAATGAGCAGTTCTTC. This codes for CAHRRSSSYNEQFF.

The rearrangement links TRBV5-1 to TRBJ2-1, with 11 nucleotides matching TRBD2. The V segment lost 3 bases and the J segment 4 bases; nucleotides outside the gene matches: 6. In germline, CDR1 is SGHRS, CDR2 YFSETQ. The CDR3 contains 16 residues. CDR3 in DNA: TGCGCCAGCAGCTCCTTGACTAGCGGGGAATACAATGAGCAGTTCTTC. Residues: CASSSLTSGEYNEQFF.

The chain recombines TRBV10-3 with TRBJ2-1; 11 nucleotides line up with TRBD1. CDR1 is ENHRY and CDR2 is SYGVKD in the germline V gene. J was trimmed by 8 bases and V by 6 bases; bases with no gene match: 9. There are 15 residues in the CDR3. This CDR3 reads CAIRQPGQGEDEQFF. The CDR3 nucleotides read TGTGCCATCAGGCAACCGGGACAGGGGGAGGATGAGCAGTTCTTC.

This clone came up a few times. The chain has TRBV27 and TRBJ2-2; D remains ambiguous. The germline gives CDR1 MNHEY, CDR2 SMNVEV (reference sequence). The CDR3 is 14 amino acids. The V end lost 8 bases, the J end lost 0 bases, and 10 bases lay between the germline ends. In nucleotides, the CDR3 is TGTGCCAGCCCACCACTCGCGAACACCGGGGAGCTGTTTTTT. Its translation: CASPPLANTGELFF.

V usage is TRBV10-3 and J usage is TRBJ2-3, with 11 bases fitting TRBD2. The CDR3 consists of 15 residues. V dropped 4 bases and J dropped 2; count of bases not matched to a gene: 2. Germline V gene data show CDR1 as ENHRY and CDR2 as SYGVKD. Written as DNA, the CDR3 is TGTGCCATCAGTGTACTAGCGGGAGCCACAGATACGCAGTATTTT. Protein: CAISVLAGATDTQYF.

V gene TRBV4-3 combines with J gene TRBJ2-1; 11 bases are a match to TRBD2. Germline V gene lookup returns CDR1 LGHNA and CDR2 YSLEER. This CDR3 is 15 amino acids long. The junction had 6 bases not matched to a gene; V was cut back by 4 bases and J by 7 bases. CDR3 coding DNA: TGCGCCAGCAGCCTTAGCGGGAGGGCCGGAAATGAGCAGTTCTTC. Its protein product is CASSLSGRAGNEQFF.

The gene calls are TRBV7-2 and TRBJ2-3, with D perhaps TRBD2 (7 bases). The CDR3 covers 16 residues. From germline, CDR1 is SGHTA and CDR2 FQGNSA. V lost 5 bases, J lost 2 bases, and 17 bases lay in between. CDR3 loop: CASSPVGGASTDTQYF. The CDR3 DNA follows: TGTGCCAGCAGCCCCGTGGGGGGGGCCTCCACAGATACGCAGTATTTT. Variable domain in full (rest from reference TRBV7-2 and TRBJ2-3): GAGVSQSPSNKVTEKGKDVELRCDPISGHTALYWYRQSLGQGLEFLIYFQGNSAPDKSGLPSDRFSAERTGGSVSTLTIQRTQQEDSAVYLCASSPVGGASTDTQYFGPGTRLTVL.

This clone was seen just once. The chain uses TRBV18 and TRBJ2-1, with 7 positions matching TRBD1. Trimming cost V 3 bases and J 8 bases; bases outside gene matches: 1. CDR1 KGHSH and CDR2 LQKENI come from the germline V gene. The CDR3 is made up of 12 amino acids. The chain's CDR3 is CASSPQGDEQFF. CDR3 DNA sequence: TGTGCCAGCTCACCTCAGGGGGATGAGCAGTTCTTC.